The sequence of this T cell receptor (beta chain) was determined in a study of vaccination and CD4 T cells after COVID-19. Study at large: Six males and four females, two Hispanic, made up the convalescents. Cells received overlapping spike peptides from SARS-CoV-2, HCoV-NL63, HCoV-OC43 and HCoV-229E as stimulation. Study conclusions and caveats: From a median of about 20 to 40, SARS-CoV-2-reactive clonotypes increased, though not significantly.

Described treatment: approximately nine-day PBMC culture with coronavirus spike peptide pools or control peptides (ViraFEST assay). CD4+ T cells that had been cultured provided DNA sequenced with the Oncomine TCR Beta short-read assay. MiXCR, run by TCRdb on the PCR reads, gives a single entry per CDR3 protein. Of fewer than 16,000 distinct CDR3 sequences in the sample, roughly half are singletons; the top ten hold less than 15%. A remark on this clonotype: Antigen unknown.

This clonotype originated in a human donor who had recovered from COVID-19. The sequenced sample consisted of CD4+ T cells from blood, cultured in vitro.

DNA of the CDR3: TGCAGTGCATCGACCCCGGGACGGGGAGTATCTGAAGCTTTCTTT. It is translated as CSASTPGRGVSEAFF. The chain is built from TRBV20-1 and TRBJ1-1; tentatively, D is TRBD1 (5 bases). This CDR3 has 15 residues. V lost 6 bases to trimming and J lost 6 bases, with 23 bases between them. The germline gives CDR1 DFQATT, CDR2 SNEGSKA (reference sequence).